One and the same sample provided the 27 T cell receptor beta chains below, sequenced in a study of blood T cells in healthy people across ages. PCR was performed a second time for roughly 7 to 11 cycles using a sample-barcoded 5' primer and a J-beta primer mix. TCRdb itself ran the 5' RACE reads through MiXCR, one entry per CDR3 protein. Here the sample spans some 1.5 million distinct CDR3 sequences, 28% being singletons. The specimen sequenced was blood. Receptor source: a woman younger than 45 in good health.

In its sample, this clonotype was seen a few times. The CDR3 spells CASSQGQGYSYNEQFF. The CDR3, as DNA: TGTGCCAGCAGCCAAGGGCAGGGTTATTCCTACAATGAGCAGTTCTTC. The rearrangement links TRBV3-1 to TRBJ2-1, with D maybe TRBD1 (5 bases). The CDR3 totals 16 residues. Per the germline V gene, CDR1 is LGHDT and CDR2 is YNNKEL (reference sequence). V shed 1 base and J shed 1 base, with 11 bases lying between them.

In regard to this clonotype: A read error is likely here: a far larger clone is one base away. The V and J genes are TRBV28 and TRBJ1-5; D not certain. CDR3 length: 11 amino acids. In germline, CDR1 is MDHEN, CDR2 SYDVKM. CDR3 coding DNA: TGTGCCGGCAGTTTAGATCAGCCCCAGCATTTT. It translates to CAGSLDQPQHF.

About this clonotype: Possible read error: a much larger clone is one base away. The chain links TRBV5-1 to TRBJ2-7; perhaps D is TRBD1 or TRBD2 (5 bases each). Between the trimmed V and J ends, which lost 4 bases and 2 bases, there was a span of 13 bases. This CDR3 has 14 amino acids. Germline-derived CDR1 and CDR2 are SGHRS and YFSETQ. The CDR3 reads CASSTTTGPYEQYF. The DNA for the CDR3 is TGCGCCAGCAGCACCACCACGGGGCCCTACGAGCAGTACTTC.

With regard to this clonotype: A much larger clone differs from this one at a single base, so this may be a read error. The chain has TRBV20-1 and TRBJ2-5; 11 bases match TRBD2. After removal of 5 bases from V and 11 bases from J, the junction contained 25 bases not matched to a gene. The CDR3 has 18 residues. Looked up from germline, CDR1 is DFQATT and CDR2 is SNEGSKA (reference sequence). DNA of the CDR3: TGCAGTGCTCCGAAAGGGTCGGGGAGTAGCGGGAGGGCCCGTAAGCAGTACTTC. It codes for CSAPKGSGSSGRARKQYF.

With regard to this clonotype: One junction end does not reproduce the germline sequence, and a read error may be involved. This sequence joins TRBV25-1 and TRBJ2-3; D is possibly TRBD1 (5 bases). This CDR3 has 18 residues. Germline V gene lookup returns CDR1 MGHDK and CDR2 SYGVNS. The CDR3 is CASGETLTGVGSTDTQYF. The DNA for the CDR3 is TGTGCCAGCGGTGAGACGCTAACAGGAGTCGGGAGCACAGATACGCAGTATTTT. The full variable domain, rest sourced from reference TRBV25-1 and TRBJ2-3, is EADIYQTPRYLVIGTGKKITLECSQTMGHDKMYWYQQDPGMELHLIHYSYGVNSTEKGDLSSESTVSRIRTEHFPLTLESARPSHTSQYLCASGETLTGVGSTDTQYFGPGTRLTVL.

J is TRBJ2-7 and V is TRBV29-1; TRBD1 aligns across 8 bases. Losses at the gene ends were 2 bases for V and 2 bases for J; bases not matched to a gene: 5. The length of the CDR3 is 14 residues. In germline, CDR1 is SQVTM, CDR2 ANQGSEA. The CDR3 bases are TGCAGCGTTGAACCGGGACAGGAAGCCTACGAGCAGTACTTC. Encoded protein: CSVEPGQEAYEQYF.

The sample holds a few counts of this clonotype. The CDR3 nucleotides are TGTGCCAGCAGTTACCAAGGGGTACATGAGCAGTTCTTC. Protein: CASSYQGVHEQFF. The rearrangement joins TRBV6-2 or TRBV6-3 to TRBJ2-1; a possible D gene is TRBD1 (5 bases). The CDR3 extends over 13 amino acids. The germline V gene encodes CDR1 MNHEY and CDR2 SVGEGT. V dropped 2 bases and J dropped 8 bases, with 10 bases sitting between them.

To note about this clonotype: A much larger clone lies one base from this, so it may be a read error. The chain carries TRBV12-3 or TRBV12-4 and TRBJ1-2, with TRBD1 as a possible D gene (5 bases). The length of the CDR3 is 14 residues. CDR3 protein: CTSSPQTASRGYTF. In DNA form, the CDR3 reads TGTACCAGCAGTCCCCAGACAGCCAGCAGGGGCTACACCTTC.

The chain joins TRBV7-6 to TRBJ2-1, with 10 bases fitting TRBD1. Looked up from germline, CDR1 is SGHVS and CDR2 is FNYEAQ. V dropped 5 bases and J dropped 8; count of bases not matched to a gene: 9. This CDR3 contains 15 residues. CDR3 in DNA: TGTGCCAGCAGCCCCTGGGACAGGGGTAAGCATGAGCAGTTCTTC. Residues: CASSPWDRGKHEQFF.

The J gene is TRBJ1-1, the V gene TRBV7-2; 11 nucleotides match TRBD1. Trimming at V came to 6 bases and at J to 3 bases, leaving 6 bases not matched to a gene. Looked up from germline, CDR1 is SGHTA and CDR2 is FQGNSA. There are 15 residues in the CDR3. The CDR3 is CASRGWTGGDTEAFF. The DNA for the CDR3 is TGTGCCAGCAGAGGTTGGACAGGGGGCGACACTGAAGCTTTCTTT.

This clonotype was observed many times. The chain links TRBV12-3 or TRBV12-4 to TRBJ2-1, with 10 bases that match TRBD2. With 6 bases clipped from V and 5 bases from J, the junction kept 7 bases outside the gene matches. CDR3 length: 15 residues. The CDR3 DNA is TGTGCCAGCAGGCTCGGGACTAGCGATAACAATGAGCAGTTCTTC. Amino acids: CASRLGTSDNNEQFF.

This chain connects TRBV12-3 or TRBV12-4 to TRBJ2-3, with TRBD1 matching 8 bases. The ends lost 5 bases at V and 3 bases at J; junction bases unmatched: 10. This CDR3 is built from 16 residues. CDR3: CASSPLGQVRTDTQYF. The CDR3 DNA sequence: TGTGCCAGCAGTCCCTTGGGACAGGTGAGAACAGATACGCAGTATTTT.

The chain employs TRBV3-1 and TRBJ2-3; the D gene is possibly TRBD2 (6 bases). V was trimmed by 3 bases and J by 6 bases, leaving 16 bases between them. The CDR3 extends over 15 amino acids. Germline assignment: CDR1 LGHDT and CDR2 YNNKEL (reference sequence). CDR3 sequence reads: CASSQGRGRRDTQYF. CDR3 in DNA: TGTGCCAGCAGCCAGGGGCGGGGCCGTAGGGATACGCAGTATTTT.

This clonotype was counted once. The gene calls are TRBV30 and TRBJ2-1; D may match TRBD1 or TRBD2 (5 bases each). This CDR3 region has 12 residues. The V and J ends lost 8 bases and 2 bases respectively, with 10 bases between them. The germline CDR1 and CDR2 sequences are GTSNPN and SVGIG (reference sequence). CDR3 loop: CAGGRPYNEQFF. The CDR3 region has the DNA TGTGCCGGGGGACGCCCCTACAATGAGCAGTTCTTC.

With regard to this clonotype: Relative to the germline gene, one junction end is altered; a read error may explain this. The CDR3 sequence is CATSDRGGRGANVRTF. The CDR3, as DNA: TGTGCCACCAGTGACAGAGGGGGTCGTGGGGCCAACGTCCGGACTTTC. The genes are TRBV24-1 and TRBJ2-6, with D possibly TRBD1 on 6 matching bases. CDR1 is KGHDR and CDR2 is SFDVKD in the germline V gene. The CDR3 consists of 16 residues.

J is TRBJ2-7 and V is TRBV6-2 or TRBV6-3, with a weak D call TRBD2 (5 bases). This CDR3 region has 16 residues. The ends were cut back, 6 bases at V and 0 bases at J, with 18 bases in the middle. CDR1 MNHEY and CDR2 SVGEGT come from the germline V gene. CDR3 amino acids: CASRTKAGSSSYEQYF. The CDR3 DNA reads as TGTGCCAGCAGAACGAAGGCGGGCTCCAGCTCCTACGAGCAGTACTTC.

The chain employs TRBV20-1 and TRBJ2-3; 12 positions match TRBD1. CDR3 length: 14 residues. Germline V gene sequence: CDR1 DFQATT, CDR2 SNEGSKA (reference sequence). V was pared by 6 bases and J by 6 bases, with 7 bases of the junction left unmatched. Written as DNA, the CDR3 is TGCAGTGCCACGGGACAGGGGGCTGGGGATACGCAGTATTTT. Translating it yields CSATGQGAGDTQYF.

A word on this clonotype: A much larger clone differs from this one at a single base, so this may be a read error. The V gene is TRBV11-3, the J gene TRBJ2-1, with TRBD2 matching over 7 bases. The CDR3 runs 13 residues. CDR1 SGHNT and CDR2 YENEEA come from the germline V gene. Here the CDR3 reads CASSRLADNKQFF. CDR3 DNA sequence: TGTGCCAGCAGCCGTCTAGCGGACAATAAGCAGTTCTTC. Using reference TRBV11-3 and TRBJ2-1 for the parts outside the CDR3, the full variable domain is EAGVVQSPRYKIIEKKQPVAFWCNPISGHNTLYWYLQNLGQGPELLIRYENEEAVDDSQLPKDRFSAERLKGVDSTLKIQPAELGDSAVYLCASSRLADNKQFFGPGTRLTVL.

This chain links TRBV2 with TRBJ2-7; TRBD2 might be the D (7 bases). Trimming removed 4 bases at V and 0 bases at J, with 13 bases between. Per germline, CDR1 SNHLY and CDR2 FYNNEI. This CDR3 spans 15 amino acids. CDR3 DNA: TGTGCCAGCAGTGGGGGGGGGCGCTCCTCCTACGAGCAGTACTTC. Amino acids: CASSGGGRSSYEQYF.

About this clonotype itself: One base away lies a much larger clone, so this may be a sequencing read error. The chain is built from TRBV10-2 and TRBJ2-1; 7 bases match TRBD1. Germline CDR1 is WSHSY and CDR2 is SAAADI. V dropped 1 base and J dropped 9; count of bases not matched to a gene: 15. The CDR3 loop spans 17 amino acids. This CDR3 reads CASSEFRAGTVGGEQFF. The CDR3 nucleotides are TGCGCCAGCAGTGAGTTTAGGGCCGGGACAGTTGGGGGTGAGCAGTTCTTC.

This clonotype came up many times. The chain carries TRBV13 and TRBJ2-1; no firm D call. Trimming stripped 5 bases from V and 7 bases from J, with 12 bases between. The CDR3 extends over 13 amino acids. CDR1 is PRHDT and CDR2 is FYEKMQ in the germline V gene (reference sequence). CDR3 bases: TGTGCCAGCAGCCGGTATCCGGCGAATGAGCAGTTCTTC. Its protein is CASSRYPANEQFF.

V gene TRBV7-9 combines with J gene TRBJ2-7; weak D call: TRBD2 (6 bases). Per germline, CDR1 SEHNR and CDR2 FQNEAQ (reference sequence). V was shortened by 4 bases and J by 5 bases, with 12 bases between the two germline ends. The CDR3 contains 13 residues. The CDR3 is CASSSGVQNEQYF. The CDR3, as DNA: TGTGCCAGCAGCTCGGGGGTTCAGAACGAGCAGTACTTC.

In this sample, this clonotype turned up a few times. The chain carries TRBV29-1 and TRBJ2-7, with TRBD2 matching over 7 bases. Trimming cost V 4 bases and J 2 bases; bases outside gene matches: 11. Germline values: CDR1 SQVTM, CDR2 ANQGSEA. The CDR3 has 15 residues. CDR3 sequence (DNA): TGCAGCGTTGTTGGGGGGGAGTTCAATCCCTACGAGCAGTACTTC. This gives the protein CSVVGGEFNPYEQYF.

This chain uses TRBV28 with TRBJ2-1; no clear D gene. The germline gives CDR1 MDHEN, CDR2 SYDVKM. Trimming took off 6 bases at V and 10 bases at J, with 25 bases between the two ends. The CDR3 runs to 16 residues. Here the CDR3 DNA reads TGTGCCAGCAGCCATGACCAGTCAGGTCCTCGCAGGGAGCAGTTCTTC. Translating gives CASSHDQSGPRREQFF.

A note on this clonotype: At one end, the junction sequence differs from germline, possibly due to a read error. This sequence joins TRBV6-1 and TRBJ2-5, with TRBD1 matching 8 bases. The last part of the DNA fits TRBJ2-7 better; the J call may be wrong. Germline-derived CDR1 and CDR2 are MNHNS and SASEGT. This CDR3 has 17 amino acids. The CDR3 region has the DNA TGTGCCAACAGTCCCAAGGACAGGGCGCCCCAAACCTACGAGCAGTACTTC. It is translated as CANSPKDRAPQTYEQYF.

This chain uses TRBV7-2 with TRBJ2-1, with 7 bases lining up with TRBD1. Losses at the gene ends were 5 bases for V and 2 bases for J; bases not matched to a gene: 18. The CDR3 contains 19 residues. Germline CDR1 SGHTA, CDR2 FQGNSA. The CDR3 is CASSPQGGSGVSAYNEQFF. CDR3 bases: TGTGCCAGCAGCCCCCAAGGGGGCAGCGGAGTGTCAGCCTACAATGAGCAGTTCTTC.

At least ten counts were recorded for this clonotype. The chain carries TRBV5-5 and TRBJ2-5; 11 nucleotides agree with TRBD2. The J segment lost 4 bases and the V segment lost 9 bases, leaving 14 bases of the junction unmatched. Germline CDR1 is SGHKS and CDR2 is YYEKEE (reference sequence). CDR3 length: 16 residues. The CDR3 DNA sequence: TGTGCCACCCACGCCCCCCTAGCGGGGGGTCGAGAGACCCAGTACTTC. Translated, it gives CATHAPLAGGRETQYF.